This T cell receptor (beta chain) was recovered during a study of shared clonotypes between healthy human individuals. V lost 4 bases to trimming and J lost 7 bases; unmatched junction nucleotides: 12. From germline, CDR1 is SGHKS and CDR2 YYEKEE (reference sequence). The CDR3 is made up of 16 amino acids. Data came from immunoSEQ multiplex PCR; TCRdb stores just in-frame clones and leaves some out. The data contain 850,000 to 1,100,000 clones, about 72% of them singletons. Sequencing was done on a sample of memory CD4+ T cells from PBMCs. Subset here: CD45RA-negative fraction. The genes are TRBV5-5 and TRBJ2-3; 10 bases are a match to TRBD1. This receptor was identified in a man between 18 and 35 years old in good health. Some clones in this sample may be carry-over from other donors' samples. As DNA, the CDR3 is TGTGCCAGCAGCCCCGGACAGGGGGGACGGTTAAATACGCAGTATTTT. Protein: CASSPGQGGRLNTQYF. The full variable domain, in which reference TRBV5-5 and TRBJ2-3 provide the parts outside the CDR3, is DAGVTQSPTHLIKTRGQQVTLRCSPISGHKSVSWYQQVLGQGPQFIFQYYEKEERGRGNFPDRFSARQFPNYSSELNVNALLLGDSALYLCASSPGQGGRLNTQYFGPGTRLTVL.